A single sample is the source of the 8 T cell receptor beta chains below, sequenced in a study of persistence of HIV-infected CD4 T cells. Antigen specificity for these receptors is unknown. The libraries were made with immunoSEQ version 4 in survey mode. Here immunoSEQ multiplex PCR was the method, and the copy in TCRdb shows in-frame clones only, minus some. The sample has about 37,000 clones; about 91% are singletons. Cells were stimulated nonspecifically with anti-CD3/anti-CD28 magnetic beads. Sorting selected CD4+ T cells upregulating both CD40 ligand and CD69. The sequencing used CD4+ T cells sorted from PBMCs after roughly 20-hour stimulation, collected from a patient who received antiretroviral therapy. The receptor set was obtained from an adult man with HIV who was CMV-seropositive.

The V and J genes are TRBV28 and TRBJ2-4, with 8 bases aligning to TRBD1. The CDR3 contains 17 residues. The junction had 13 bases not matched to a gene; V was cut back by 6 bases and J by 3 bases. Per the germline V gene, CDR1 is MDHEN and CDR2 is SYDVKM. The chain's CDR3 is CASSRTGRTLGKNIQYF. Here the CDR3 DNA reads TGTGCCAGCAGCCGGACAGGGAGAACTTTAGGCAAAAACATTCAGTACTTC. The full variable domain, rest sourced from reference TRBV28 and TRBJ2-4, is DVKVTQSSRYLVKRTGEKVFLECVQDMDHENMFWYRQDPGLGLRLIYFSYDVKMKEKGDIPEGYSVSREKKERFSLILESASTNQTSMYLCASSRTGRTLGKNIQYFGAGTRLSVL.

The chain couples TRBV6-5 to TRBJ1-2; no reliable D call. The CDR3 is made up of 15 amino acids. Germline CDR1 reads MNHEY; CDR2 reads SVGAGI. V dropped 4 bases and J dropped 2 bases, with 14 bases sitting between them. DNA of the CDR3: TGTGCCAGCAGTTCCCCCGAGAGCCTGAACTATGGCTACACCTTC. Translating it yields CASSSPESLNYGYTF.

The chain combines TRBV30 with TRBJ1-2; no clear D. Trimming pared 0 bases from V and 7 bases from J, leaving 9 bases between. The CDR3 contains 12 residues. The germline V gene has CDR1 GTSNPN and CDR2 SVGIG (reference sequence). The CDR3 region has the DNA TGTGCCTGGAGTGTAGGAGGACTTGGCTACACCTTC. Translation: CAWSVGGLGYTF.

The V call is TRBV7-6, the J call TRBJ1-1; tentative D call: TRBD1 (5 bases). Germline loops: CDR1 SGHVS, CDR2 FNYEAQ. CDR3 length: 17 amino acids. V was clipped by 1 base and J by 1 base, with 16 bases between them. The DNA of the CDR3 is TGTGCCAGCAGCTTAGTAGGGCAGGGACCCCAGAACACTGAAGCTTTCTTT. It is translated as CASSLVGQGPQNTEAFF.

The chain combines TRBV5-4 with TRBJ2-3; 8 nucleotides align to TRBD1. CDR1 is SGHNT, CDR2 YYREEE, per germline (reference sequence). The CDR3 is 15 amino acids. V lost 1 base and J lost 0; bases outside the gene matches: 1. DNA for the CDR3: TGTGCCAGCAGCTTGCGACAGGGGAGCACAGATACGCAGTATTTT. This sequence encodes CASSLRQGSTDTQYF.

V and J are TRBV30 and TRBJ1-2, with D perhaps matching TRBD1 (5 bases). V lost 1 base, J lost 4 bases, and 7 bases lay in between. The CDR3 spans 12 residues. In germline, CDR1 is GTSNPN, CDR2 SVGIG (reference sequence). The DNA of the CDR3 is TGTGCCTGGAGTGAAGGGGCCTATGGCTACACCTTC. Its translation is CAWSEGAYGYTF.

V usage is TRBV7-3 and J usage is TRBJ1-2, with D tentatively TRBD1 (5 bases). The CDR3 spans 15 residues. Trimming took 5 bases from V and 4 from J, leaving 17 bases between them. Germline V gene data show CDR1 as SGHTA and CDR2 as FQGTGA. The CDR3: CASSLGPKGIYGYTF. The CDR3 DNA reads TGTGCCAGCAGCCTGGGGCCAAAAGGGATCTATGGCTACACCTTC.

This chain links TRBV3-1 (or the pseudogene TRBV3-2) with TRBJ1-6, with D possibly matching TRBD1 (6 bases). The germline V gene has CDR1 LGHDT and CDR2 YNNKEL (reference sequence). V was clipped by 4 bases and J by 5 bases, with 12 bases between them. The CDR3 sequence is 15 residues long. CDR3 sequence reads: CASSLLTGNNSPLHF. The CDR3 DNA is TGTGCCAGCAGCCTACTAACAGGGAATAATTCACCCCTCCACTTT.